Following are 19 T cell receptor beta chains from one sample sequenced in a study of post-analysis software for immune sequencing data (dated by TCRdb to the mid-2010s). Summary of the overall study and its limitations: About five TRBV segments, including TRBV5-6, TRBV5-1 and TRBV20-1, were significantly more frequent in patients than controls.

Their antigen targets remain unknown. Receptor libraries were prepared by PCR. Instrument used: Illumina HiSeq 2500. To reduce PCR and sequencing biases, unique molecular identifiers were built into the TCR beta cDNA libraries. TCRdb trimmed public reads at Q25 via fastp, called clones via MiXCR and kept in-frame beta chains. Each CDR3 protein appears once, grouped with its most common genes and DNA. This sample lists some 800,000 distinct CDR3 sequences; around 45% were detected once. The ten largest account for roughly 5.2% of the sample. The sample comprised blood. These receptors all come from a girl aged 10-17 years with multiple sclerosis.

There are a few counts of this clonotype. The gene calls are TRBV4-3 and TRBJ1-4; no clear D gene. The CDR3 totals 15 residues. Trimming took 1 base from V and 4 from J, leaving 10 bases between them. Germline CDR1 LGHNA, CDR2 YSLEER. The CDR3 DNA sequence: TGCGCCAGCAGCCAAGGTCGGCAGTTTAATGAAAAACTGTTTTTT. This encodes CASSQGRQFNEKLFF.

This rearrangement joins TRBV11-2 to TRBJ2-7, with D unresolved. CDR1 SGHAT and CDR2 FQNNGV come from the germline V gene. Between the trimmed V and J ends, which lost 0 bases and 0 bases, there was a span of 12 bases. The CDR3 length is 16 residues. CDR3 DNA: TGTGCCAGCAGCTTAGATAAGTGGGGTCTCTCCTACGAGCAGTACTTC. Protein: CASSLDKWGLSYEQYF.

The gene calls are TRBV28 and TRBJ2-1; TRBD2 aligns across 14 bases. The CDR3 sequence is 20 residues long. The V segment lost 3 bases and the J segment 6 bases; nucleotides outside the gene matches: 16. CDR1 is MDHEN, CDR2 SYDVKM, per germline. The CDR3 bases are TGTGCCAGCAGTTTCCCGGGACTAGCGGGAGATAGGGTGCTGTCCAATGAGCAGTTCTTC. Translating gives CASSFPGLAGDRVLSNEQFF.

CDR3 loop: CASSQEESEKSLEKLFF. DNA of the CDR3: TGTGCCAGCAGCCAAGAAGAGTCAGAGAAGAGCCTTGAAAAACTGTTTTTT. The chain is built from TRBV3-1 and TRBJ1-4, with D hard to call. This CDR3 region has 17 residues. Trimming removed 0 bases at V and 7 bases at J, with 18 bases between. Germline V gene lookup returns CDR1 LGHDT and CDR2 YNNKEL (reference sequence).

CDR3 DNA: TGTGCCAGCAGCTCAAGGGGGGCAGCCTCCTACGAGCAGTACTTC. Protein sequence: CASSSRGAASYEQYF. The chain uses TRBV27 and TRBJ2-7, with D tentatively TRBD1 or TRBD2 (6 bases each). This CDR3 spans 15 amino acids. V was shortened by 6 bases and J by 0 bases, with 15 bases between the two germline ends. Germline V lookup: CDR1 MNHEY, CDR2 SMNVEV (reference sequence).

This chain links TRBV9 with TRBJ2-3; either TRBD1 or TRBD2 may supply D (5 bases each). CDR1 is SGDLS and CDR2 is YYNGEE in the germline V gene. V dropped 0 bases and J dropped 0 bases, with 11 bases sitting between them. This CDR3 contains 16 residues. Here the CDR3 reads CASSVVEGSSTDTQYF. The CDR3 DNA is TGTGCCAGCAGCGTAGTTGAGGGGTCGAGCACAGATACGCAGTATTTT.

This chain joins TRBV4-3 and TRBJ2-2, with a possible D match to TRBD2 (5 bases). Trimming removed 4 bases from V and 3 bases from J, with 15 bases in between. The V gene's germline CDR1 is LGHNA and CDR2 YSLEER. The CDR3 loop spans 16 amino acids. CDR3 in DNA: TGCGCCAGCAGCCGCGGACTCAACCTGGACACCGGGGAGCTGTTTTTT. It yields the protein CASSRGLNLDTGELFF.

The J gene is TRBJ1-1, the V gene TRBV24-1; TRBD1 aligns across 8 bases. J lost 7 bases, V lost 5 bases, and 5 bases had no gene match. CDR3 size: 13 residues. Germline V gene lookup returns CDR1 KGHDR and CDR2 SFDVKD. The CDR3 coding sequence is TGTGCCACCAGTGCTACAGGGGGGCTTGAAGCTTTCTTT. Translated: CATSATGGLEAFF.

A single count supports this clonotype. The CDR3: CATSLDAHVYEQYF. The CDR3 DNA sequence: TGTGCCACCAGCTTGGATGCTCACGTCTACGAGCAGTACTTC. The rearrangement joins TRBV15 to TRBJ2-7; D is uncertain. Germline V CDR1 and CDR2: LNHNV, YYDKDF (reference sequence). Trimming removed 5 bases at V and 3 bases at J, with 14 bases between. The CDR3 totals 14 residues.

This clonotype was seen a few times. The genes are TRBV5-1 and TRBJ2-1, with TRBD2 matching 9 bases. CDR1 is SGHRS and CDR2 is YFSETQ in the germline V gene. This CDR3 comprises 20 residues. The V gene end was trimmed by 0 bases and the J gene end by 5 bases; junction bases not matched to a gene: 18. CDR3 in DNA: TGCGCCAGCAGCTTGGCCCAGAGCGGGAGGACCACTCAGGGCGACAATGAGCAGTTCTTC. Its protein product is CASSLAQSGRTTQGDNEQFF.

V and J are TRBV10-3 and TRBJ2-1; 12 bases are a match to TRBD2. The CDR3 totals 15 residues. V lost 4 bases, J lost 5 bases, and 3 bases stayed unmatched. Looked up from germline, CDR1 is ENHRY and CDR2 is SYGVKD. The CDR3, as DNA: TGTGCCATCAGTGCCCCTAGCGGGAGGGACAATGAGCAGTTCTTC. Its translation is CAISAPSGRDNEQFF.

A few counts support this clonotype. This chain uses TRBV29-1 with TRBJ1-5, with 7 positions matching TRBD1. The length of the CDR3 is 13 residues. V lost 5 bases to trimming and J lost 7 bases; unmatched junction nucleotides: 8. Per the germline V gene, CDR1 is SQVTM and CDR2 is ANQGSEA. The CDR3 nucleotides read TGCAGCGTTAGACAGGGAGAAGGGCAGCCCCAGCATTTT. The encoded protein is CSVRQGEGQPQHF.

This clonotype was detected a few times. CDR3 loop: CSVDPASYNEQFF. Here the CDR3 DNA reads TGCAGCGTTGATCCAGCCAGCTACAATGAGCAGTTCTTC. The chain combines TRBV29-1 with TRBJ2-1; D is uncertain. The germline gives CDR1 SQVTM, CDR2 ANQGSEA. The CDR3 extends over 13 amino acids. V gave up 3 bases and J gave up 3 bases, with 9 bases separating them.

This chain connects TRBV27 to TRBJ1-2; D uncertain. With 0 bases removed from V and 5 bases from J, the gap between germline ends came to 10 bases. CDR1 and CDR2 from the germline V gene are MNHEY and SMNVEV (reference sequence). The CDR3 covers 14 residues. CDR3 DNA sequence: TGTGCCAGCAGTTTATCCCGGGCGGGTTATGGCTACACCTTC. Translation: CASSLSRAGYGYTF.

In its sample, this clonotype was seen many times. The V and J genes are TRBV7-2 and TRBJ2-7; 7 positions match TRBD2. The CDR3 consists of 15 residues. Trimming removed 4 bases from V and 0 bases from J; junction bases left unmatched: 6. Germline-derived CDR1 and CDR2 are SGHTA and FQGNSA. The CDR3 region is CASSSLGGSSYEQYF. CDR3 sequence (DNA): TGTGCCAGCAGCTCCCTGGGCGGGAGCTCCTACGAGCAGTACTTC.

The CDR3 DNA follows: TGTGCCAGCAGCGCGGGACTAGTCATGAATGAGCAGTTCTTC. It is translated as CASSAGLVMNEQFF. The chain combines TRBV5-6 with TRBJ2-1; 8 bases fit TRBD2. The J segment lost 7 bases and the V segment lost 4 bases, leaving 7 bases of the junction unmatched. The CDR3 sequence is 14 residues long. CDR1 and CDR2 from the germline V gene are SGHDT and YYEEEE. Looking up the rest from reference TRBV5-6 and TRBJ2-1 gives the full variable domain: DAGVTQSPTHLIKTRGQQVTLRCSPKSGHDTVSWYQQALGQGPQFIFQYYEEEERQRGNFPDRFSGHQFPNYSSELNVNALLLGDSALYLCASSAGLVMNEQFFGPGTRLTVL.

This chain joins TRBV5-1 and TRBJ2-7; D is unclear. The CDR3 spans 13 residues. Trimming left V 3 bases short and J 3 bases short, with 10 bases between. Germline values: CDR1 SGHRS, CDR2 YFSETQ. The CDR3 sequence is CASSSTDNYEQYF. For the CDR3, the DNA is TGCGCCAGCAGCTCCACCGACAACTACGAGCAGTACTTC.

The rearrangement links TRBV5-1 to TRBJ1-1, with 7 bases that match TRBD1. The CDR3 is made up of 15 amino acids. The germline V gene has CDR1 SGHRS and CDR2 YFSETQ. With V trimmed by 0 bases and J by 5 bases, 7 bases remained unmatched. DNA of the CDR3: TGCGCCAGCAGCTTGGGCGGAGGGGGCGAGACTGAAGCTTTCTTT. The encoded protein is CASSLGGGGETEAFF. Together with reference TRBV5-1 and TRBJ1-1, the CDR3 gives the full variable domain: KAGVTQTPRYLIKTRGQQVTLSCSPISGHRSVSWYQQTPGQGLQFLFEYFSETQRNKGNFPGRFSGRQFSNSRSEMNVSTLELGDSALYLCASSLGGGGETEAFFGQGTRLTVV.

This rearrangement joins TRBV5-1 to TRBJ1-1; D may be TRBD1 (6 bases). The CDR3 runs 13 residues. Germline values: CDR1 SGHRS, CDR2 YFSETQ. V lost 0 bases and J 6 bases, leaving 9 bases between the germline ends. The CDR3 DNA follows: TGCGCCAGCAGCTTGGACGGGGGCTCTGAAGCTTTCTTT. This sequence encodes CASSLDGGSEAFF.